This T cell receptor (beta chain) is from a study of T cells in Graves' hyperthyroidism and ophthalmopathy. In germline, CDR1 is MNHNS, CDR2 SASEGT. This CDR3 comprises 14 residues. With 7 bases removed from V and 4 bases from J, the gap between germline ends came to 16 bases. TCR beta CDR3 region amplification was performed from RNA transcripts. Initially, a first-round RT-PCR of the TCR CDR3 employed the HTBI primer set. TCRdb analysed the multiplex PCR reads with MiXCR anew, one entry per CDR3 protein. The sample holds approximately 480,000 distinct CDR3 sequences, less than 25% seen once. Ten or more counts support this clonotype.

The specimen was blood. The V call is TRBV6-1, the J call TRBJ1-1, with D uncertain. The source is a man aged 18 to 30 with Graves' hyperthyroidism. CDR3 sequence: CASTKGPAGTEAFF. The DNA for the CDR3 is TGTGCCAGCACTAAGGGTCCGGCGGGCACTGAAGCTTTCTTT.